The source of this T cell receptor beta chain is a study of regulatory and conventional T cells in RAG deficiency. Regarding the study as a whole: Omenn patients showed >75% Treg-Tconv overlap and shorter CDR3 lengths.

Concerning this clone: Its target is not known.

Genomic DNA came from blood conventional CD4+ T cells gated CD25-low CD127-high. Assay: immunoSEQ multiplex PCR; the TCRdb copy retains only in-frame clones and omits some. The data contain about 46,000 clones, more than 80% of them singletons. V lost 3 bases and J 8 bases, leaving 14 bases between the germline ends. CDR1 is SQVTM and CDR2 is ANQGSEA in the germline V gene. The CDR3 has 13 amino acids. These data also formed part of another study, on regulatory T cells. That investigation notes: The primer mix had 52 TRBV and 13 TRBJ primers.

Source material: CD4+ effector T cells sorted from blood. The receptor comes from a human donor in good health. This rearrangement joins TRBV29-1 to TRBJ2-4; D call uncertain. The chain's CDR3 is CSVDSWGQDIQYF. The CDR3 nucleotides are TGCAGCGTTGATTCATGGGGTCAGGACATTCAGTACTTC.